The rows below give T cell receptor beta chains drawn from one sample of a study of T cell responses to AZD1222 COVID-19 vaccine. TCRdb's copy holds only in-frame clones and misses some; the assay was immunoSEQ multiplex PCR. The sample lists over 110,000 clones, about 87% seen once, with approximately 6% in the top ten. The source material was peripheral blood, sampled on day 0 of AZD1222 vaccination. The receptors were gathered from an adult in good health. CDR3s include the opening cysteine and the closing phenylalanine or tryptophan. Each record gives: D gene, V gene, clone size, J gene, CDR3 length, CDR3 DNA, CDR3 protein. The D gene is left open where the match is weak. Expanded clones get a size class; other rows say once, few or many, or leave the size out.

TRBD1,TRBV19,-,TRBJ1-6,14,TGTGCCAGTAGTAAAACAGGGGGCGCATCACCCCTCCACTTT,CASSKTGGASPLHF
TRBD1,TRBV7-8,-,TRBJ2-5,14,TGTGCCAGCAGCTTATTTGGACAGGGGGAGGCCCAGTACTTC,CASSLFGQGEAQYF
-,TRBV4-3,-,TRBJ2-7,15,TGCGCCAGCAGCCAAGGGACCGGGATGGGGATCGAGCAGTACTTC,CASSQGTGMGIEQYF
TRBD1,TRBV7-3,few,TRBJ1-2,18,TGTGCCAGCAGCCTAGGCCCAATTCGGGACAGGGCTAACTATGGCTACACCTTC,CASSLGPIRDRANYGYTF
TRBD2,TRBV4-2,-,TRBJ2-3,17,TGTGCCAGCAGCCAAGGACTAGCGGGGGGAAGCACAGATACGCAGTATTTT,CASSQGLAGGSTDTQYF
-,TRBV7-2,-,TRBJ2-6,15,TGTGCCAGCAGCGTGAGGGTATCTGGGGCCAACGTCCTGACTTTC,CASSVRVSGANVLTF
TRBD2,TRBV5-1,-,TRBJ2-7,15,TGCGCCAGCAGCTTCTTAGCGGGGAGCTCCTACGAGCAGTACTTC,CASSFLAGSSYEQYF
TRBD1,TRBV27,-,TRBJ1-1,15,TGTGCCAGCAGTGCTTCCACAGGGGGCAACACTGAAGCTTTCTTT,CASSASTGGNTEAFF
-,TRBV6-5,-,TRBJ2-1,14,TGTGCCAGCACCCACGCGCCCAGGGGCCATGAGCAGTTCTTC,CASTHAPRGHEQFF
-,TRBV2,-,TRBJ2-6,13,TGTGCCAGCAAATCAGGTTACCGCTCCGTCCTGACTTTC,CASKSGYRSVLTF
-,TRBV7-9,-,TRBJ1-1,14,TGTGCCAGCAGCTTAGCGTCCCCGGCCACTGAAGCTTTCTTT,CASSLASPATEAFF
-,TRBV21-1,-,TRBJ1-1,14,TGTGCCAGCAGCAAATTTCGAGGGGACACTGAAGCTTTCTTT,CASSKFRGDTEAFF
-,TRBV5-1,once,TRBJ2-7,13,TGCGCCAGCAGCCCGAGGATTTCCTACGAGCAGTACTTC,CASSPRISYEQYF
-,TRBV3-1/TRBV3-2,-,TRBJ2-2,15,TGTGCCAGCAGCCAGCAGCGGGCGAACACCGGGGAGCTGTTTTTT,CASSQQRANTGELFF
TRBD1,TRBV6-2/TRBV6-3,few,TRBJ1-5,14,TGTGCCAGCAGCTGGGACAGGGCCAATCAGCCCCAGCATTTT,CASSWDRANQPQHF
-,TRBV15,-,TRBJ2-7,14,TGTGCCACCAGCAGAGCCGCCAGAAACTACGAGCAGTACTTC,CATSRAARNYEQYF
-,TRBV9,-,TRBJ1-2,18,TGTGCCAGCAGCGTAACGACGGGGCGTCAGATCGGGCGGGGTGGCTACACCTTC,CASSVTTGRQIGRGGYTF
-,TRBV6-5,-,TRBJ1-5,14,TGTGCCAGCAGCGAGGGCGGGAGCAATCAGCCCCAGCATTTT,CASSEGGSNQPQHF
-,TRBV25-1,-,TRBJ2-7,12,TGTGCCAGCAGTAGGTCTTCCTACGAGCAGTACTTC,CASSRSSYEQYF
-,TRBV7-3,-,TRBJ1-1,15,TGTGCCAGCAGCTTAACGAACACTGGGCGGACTGAAGCTTTCTTT,CASSLTNTGRTEAFF
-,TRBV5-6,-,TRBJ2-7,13,TGTGCCAGCAGCTTGTTACAGGCCTACGAGCAGTACTTC,CASSLLQAYEQYF
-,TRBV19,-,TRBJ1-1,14,TGTGCCAGTAGTTTCCACAGGGAGAACACTGAAGCTTTCTTT,CASSFHRENTEAFF
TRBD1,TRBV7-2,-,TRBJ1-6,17,TGTGCCAGCAGCTCGCGACCGGGACAGTCCTATAATTCACCCCTCCACTTT,CASSSRPGQSYNSPLHF
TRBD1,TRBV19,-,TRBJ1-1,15,TGTGCCAGTAGTATTCAACCGGACAGGGCCACTGAAGCTTTCTTT,CASSIQPDRATEAFF
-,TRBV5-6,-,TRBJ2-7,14,TGTGCCAGCACCCGGGGGTGGGGCTTGGACGAGCAGTACTTC,CASTRGWGLDEQYF
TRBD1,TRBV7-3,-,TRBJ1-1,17,TGTGCCAGCAGCAGGACAGGGGCAGGACTCCTGAACACTGAAGCTTTCTTT,CASSRTGAGLLNTEAFF
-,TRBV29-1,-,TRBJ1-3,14,TGCAGCGTTTTGGGGGGTCGCTCTGGAAACACCATATATTTT,CSVLGGRSGNTIYF
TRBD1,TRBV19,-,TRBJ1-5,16,TGTGCCAGTAGTGCTCGGGACAGCAACTTCAATCAGCCCCAGCATTTT,CASSARDSNFNQPQHF
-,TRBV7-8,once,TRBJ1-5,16,TGTGCCAGCAGCTTAGCCCCCCGGGCACGGGGACAGCCCCAGCATTTT,CASSLAPRARGQPQHF
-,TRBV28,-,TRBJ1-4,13,TGTGCCAGCAGACTAGACAGTCCCAAAAAACTGTTTTTT,CASRLDSPKKLFF
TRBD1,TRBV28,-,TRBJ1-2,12,TGTGCCAGCAGTATCAGGACAGGGAGTTACACCTTC,CASSIRTGSYTF
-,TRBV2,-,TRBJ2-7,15,TGTGCCAGCAGTCCTCCCCTGGGCAGGGTGGGGGAGCAGTACTTC,CASSPPLGRVGEQYF
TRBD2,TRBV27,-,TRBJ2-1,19,TGTGCCAGCAGTTTATCTGGACTAGCGGGAGGGTCTATCTACAATGAGCAGTTCTTC,CASSLSGLAGGSIYNEQFF
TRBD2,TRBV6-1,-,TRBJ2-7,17,TGTGCCAGCAGTGATGTATACGGGACTATATCCACCTACGAGCAGTACTTC,CASSDVYGTISTYEQYF
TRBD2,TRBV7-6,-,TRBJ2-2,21,TGTGCCAGCAGCTTTTTTACGCCGATTGGACTAGCGCGAGGGGGAACCGGGGAGCTGTTTTTT,CASSFFTPIGLARGGTGELFF
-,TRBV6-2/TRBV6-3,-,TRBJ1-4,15,TGTGCCAGCAGTTACTCTGCGGGATTCATTGAAAAACTGTTTTTT,CASSYSAGFIEKLFF
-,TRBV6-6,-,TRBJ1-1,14,TGTGCCACCTCCCCCCCAGGGCGGGGGACTGAAGCTTTCTTT,CATSPPGRGTEAFF
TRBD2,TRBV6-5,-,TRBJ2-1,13,TGTGCCAGCAGCCTGGGACTAGGGAATGAGCAGTTCTTC,CASSLGLGNEQFF
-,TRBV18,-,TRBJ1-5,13,TGTGCCAGCTCACCTTCAGGGAATCAGCCCCAGCATTTT,CASSPSGNQPQHF
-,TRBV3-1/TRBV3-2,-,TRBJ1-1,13,TGTGCCAGCAGCCCCCGCAGGAACACTGAAGCTTTCTTT,CASSPRRNTEAFF
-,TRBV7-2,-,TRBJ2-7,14,TGTGCCAGCAGCTTAGTGTCCACCTCCTACGAGCAGTACTTC,CASSLVSTSYEQYF
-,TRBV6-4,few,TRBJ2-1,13,TGTGCCAGCAGTGACTCCGCCAACAATGAGCAGTTCTTC,CASSDSANNEQFF
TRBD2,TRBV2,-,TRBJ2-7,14,TGTGCCAGGACGACTAGCGGGAGGACTAGCGAGCAGTACTTC,CARTTSGRTSEQYF
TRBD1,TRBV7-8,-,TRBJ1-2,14,TGTGCCAGCAGCCCCGGACAGGGACCGCATGGCTACACCTTC,CASSPGQGPHGYTF
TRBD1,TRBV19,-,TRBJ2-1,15,TGTGCCAGTCGACCGGGACAGGGGATCTACAATGAGCAGTTCTTC,CASRPGQGIYNEQFF
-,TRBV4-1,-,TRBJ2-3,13,TGCGCCAGCAGCCAATCGGGGGCGGGAACGCAGTATTTT,CASSQSGAGTQYF
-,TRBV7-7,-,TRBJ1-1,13,TGTGCTAGCAGCCCCTATACCGGCACTGAAGCTTTCTTT,CASSPYTGTEAFF
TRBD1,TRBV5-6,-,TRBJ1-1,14,TGTGCCAGCAGCCGTCGAGCAGGGGGCGCGGGAGCTTTCTTT,CASSRRAGGAGAFF
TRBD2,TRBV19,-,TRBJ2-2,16,TGTGCCAGTAGTACTGAGCGGGAGGGCTTCACCGGGGAGCTGTTTTTT,CASSTEREGFTGELFF
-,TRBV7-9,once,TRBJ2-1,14,TGTGCCAGCAGCTCTCGGGGCCCCTACAATGAGCAGTTCTTC,CASSSRGPYNEQFF
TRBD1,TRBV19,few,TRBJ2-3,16,TGTGCCAGTAACAAGGGGACAGGGGGATGGACAGATACGCAGTATTTT,CASNKGTGGWTDTQYF
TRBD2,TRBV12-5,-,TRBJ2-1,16,TGTGCTAGTGGGTATACACTAGCGGGAGGGCCCATTGAGCAGTTCTTC,CASGYTLAGGPIEQFF
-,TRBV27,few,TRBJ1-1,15,TGTGCCAGCAGTTTATGGAGGAACAGGAACACTGAAGCTTTCTTT,CASSLWRNRNTEAFF
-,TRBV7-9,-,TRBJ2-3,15,TGTGCCAGCAGCCCAGGGGTGGTGGACACAGATACGCAGTATTTT,CASSPGVVDTDTQYF
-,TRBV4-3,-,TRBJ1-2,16,TGCGCCAGCAGCCAAGAAGGCCGGGGAACAAACTATGGCTACACCTTC,CASSQEGRGTNYGYTF